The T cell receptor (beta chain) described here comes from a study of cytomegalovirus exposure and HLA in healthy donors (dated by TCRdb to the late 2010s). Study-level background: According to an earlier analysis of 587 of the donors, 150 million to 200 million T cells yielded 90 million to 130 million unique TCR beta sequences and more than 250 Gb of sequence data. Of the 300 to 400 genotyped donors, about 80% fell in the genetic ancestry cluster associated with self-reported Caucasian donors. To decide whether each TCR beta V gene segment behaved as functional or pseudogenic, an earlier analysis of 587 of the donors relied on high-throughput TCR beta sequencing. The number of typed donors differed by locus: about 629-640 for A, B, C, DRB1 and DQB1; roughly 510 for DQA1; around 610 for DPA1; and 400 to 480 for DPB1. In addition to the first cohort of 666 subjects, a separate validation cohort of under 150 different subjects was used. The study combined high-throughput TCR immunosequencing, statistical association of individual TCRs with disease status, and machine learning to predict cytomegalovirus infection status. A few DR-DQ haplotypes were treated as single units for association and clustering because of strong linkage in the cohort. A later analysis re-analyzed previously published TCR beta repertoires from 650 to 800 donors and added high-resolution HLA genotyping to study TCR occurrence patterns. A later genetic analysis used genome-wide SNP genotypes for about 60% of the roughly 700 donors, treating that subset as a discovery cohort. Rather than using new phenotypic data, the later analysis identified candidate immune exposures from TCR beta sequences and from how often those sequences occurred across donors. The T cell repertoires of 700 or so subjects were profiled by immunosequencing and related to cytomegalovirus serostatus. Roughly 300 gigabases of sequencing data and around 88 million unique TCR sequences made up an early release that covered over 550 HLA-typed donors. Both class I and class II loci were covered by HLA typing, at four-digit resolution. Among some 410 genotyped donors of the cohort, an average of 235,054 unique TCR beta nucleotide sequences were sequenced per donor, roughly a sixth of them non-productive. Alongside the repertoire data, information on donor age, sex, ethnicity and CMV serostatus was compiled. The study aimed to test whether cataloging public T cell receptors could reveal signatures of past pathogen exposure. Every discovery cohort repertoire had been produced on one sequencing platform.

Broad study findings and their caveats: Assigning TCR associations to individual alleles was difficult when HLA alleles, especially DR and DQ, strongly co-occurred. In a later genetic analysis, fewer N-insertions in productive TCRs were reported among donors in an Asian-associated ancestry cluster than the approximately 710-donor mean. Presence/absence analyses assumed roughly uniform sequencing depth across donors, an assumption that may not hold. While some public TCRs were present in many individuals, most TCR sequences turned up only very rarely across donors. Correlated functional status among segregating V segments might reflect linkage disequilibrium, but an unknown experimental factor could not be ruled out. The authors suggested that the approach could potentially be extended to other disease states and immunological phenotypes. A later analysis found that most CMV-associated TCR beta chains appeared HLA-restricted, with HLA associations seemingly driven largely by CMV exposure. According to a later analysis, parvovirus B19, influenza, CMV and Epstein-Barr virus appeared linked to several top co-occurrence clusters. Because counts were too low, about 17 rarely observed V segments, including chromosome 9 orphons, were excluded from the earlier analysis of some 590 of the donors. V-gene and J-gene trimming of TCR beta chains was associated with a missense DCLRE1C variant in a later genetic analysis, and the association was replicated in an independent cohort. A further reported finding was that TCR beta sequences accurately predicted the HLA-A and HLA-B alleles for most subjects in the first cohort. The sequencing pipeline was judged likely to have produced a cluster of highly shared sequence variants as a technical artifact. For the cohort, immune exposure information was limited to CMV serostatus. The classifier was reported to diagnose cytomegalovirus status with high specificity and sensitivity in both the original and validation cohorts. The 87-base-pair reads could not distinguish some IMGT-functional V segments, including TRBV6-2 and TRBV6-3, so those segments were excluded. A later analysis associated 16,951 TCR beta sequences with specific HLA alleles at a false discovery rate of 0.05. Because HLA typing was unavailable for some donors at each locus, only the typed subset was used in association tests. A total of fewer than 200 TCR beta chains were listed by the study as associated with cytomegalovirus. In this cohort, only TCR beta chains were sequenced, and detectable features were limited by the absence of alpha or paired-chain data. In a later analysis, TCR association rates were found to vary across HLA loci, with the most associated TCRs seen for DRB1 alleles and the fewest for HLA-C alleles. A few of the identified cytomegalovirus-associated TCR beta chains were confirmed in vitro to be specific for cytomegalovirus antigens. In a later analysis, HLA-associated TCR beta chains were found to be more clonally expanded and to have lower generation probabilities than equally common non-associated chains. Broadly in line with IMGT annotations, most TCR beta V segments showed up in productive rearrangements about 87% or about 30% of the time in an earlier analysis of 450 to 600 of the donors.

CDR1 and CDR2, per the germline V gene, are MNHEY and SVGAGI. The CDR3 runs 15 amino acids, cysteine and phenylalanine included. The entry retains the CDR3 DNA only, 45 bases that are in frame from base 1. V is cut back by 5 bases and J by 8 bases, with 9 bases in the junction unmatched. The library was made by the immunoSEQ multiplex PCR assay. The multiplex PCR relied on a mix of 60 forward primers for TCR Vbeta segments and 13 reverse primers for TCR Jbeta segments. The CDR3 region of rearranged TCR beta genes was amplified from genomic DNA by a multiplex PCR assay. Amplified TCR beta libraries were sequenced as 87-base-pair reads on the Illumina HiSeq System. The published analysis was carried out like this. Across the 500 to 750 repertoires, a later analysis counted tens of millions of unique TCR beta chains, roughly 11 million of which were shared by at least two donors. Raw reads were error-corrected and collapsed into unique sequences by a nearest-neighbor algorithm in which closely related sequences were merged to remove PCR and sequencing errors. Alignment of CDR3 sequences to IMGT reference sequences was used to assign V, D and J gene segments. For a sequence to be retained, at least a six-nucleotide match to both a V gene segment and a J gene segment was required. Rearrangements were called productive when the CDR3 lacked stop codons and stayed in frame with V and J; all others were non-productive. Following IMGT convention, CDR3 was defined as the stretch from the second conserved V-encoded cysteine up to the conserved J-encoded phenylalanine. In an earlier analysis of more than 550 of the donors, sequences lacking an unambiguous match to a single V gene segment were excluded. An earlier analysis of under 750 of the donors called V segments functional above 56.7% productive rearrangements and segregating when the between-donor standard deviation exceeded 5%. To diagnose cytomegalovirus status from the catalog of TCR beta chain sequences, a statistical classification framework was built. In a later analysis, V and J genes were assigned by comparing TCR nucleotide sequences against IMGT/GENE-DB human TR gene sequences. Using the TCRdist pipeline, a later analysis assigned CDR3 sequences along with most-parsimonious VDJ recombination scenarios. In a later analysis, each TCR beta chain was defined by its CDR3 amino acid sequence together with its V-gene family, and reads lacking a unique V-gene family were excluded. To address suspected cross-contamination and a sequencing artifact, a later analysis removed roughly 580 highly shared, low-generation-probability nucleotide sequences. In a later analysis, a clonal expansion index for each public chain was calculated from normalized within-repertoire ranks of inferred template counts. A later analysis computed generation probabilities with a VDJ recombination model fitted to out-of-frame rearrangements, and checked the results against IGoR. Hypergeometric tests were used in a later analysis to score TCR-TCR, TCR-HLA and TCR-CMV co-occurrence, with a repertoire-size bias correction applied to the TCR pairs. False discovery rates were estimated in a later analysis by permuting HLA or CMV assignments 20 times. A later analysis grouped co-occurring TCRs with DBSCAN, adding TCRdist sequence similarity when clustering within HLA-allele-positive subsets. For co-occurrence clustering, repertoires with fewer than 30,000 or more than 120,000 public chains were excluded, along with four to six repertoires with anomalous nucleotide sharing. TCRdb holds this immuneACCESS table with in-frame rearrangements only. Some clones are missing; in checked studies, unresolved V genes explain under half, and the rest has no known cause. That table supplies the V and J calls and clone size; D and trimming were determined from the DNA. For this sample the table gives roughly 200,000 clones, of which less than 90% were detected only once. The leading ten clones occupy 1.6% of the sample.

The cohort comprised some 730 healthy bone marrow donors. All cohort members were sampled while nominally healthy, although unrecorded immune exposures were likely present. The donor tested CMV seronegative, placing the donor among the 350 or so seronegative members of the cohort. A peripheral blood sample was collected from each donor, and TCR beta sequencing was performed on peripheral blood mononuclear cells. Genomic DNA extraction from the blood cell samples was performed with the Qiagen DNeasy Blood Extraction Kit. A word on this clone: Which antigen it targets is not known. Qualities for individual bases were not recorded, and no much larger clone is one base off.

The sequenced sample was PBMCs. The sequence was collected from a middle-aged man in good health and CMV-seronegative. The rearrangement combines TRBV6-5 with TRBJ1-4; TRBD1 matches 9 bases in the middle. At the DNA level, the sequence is TGTGCCAGCAGTGACTGGACAGGGGAAGGGGAAAAACTGTTTTTT. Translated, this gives CASSDWTGEGEKLFF.